The 20 T cell receptor beta chains below all came from one sample that was sequenced in a study of T cells after yellow fever vaccination. TCRdb processed the 5' RACE reads anew with MiXCR; each CDR3 protein has one entry. The table lists 150,000 to 200,000 distinct CDR3 sequences, approximately 11% of them singletons, with 36% in the top ten. The sequenced sample was CD8+ T cells sorted from PBMCs, obtained 15 days after the yellow fever booster vaccination. The receptors derive from a man between 18 and 35 years old who received the YFV17D yellow fever vaccine.

In its sample, this clonotype was seen a few times. The rearrangement uses TRBV12-3 or TRBV12-4 and TRBJ2-1, with 12 bases identical to TRBD2. V lost 6 bases to trimming and J lost 0 bases; unmatched junction nucleotides: 3. The CDR3 sequence is 16 residues long. CDR3 loop: CASSRLAGASYNEQFF. Here the CDR3 DNA reads TGTGCCAGCAGCAGACTAGCGGGGGCCTCCTACAATGAGCAGTTCTTC.

In this sample, this clonotype turned up many times. The rearrangement joins TRBV11-3 to TRBJ1-5, with 7 bases identical to TRBD1. This CDR3 is 15 amino acids long. Trimming took 6 bases from V and 4 from J; bases not matched to a gene: 9. In germline, CDR1 is SGHNT, CDR2 YENEEA. CDR3 sequence (DNA): TGTGCCAGCAGTCTCGGGACAGCCATTAATCAGCCCCAGCATTTT. Protein product: CASSLGTAINQPQHF.

The rearrangement links TRBV6-1 to TRBJ2-7; weak D call: TRBD2 (6 bases). Germline V gene data show CDR1 as MNHNS and CDR2 as SASEGT. The length of the CDR3 is 15 residues. Trimming removed 6 bases from V and 3 bases from J, with 18 bases in between. CDR3 DNA: TGTGCCAGCAGGGACACTCTAGGGAGGAACTACGAGCAGTACGTC. Its translation is CASRDTLGRNYEQYV.

This clonotype came up a few times. V and J are TRBV7-6 and TRBJ2-1; D is unresolved. V was shortened by 1 base and J by 5 bases, with 0 bases between the two germline ends. Germline-derived CDR1 and CDR2 are SGHVS and FNYEAQ. This CDR3 region has 11 residues. The CDR3 sequence: CASSLDNEQFF. In DNA, the CDR3 is TGTGCCAGCAGCTTAGACAATGAGCAGTTCTTC.

The chain employs TRBV12-3 or TRBV12-4 and TRBJ1-5; D is undetermined. The V end was cut by 3 bases, the J end by 1 base, with 13 bases between. CDR3 length: 16 amino acids. For the CDR3, the DNA is TGTGCCAGCAGTTTGGCGGGGATTGGGAGCAATCAGCCCCAGCATTTT. Residues: CASSLAGIGSNQPQHF.

This clonotype appeared a few times. This chain uses TRBV13 with TRBJ2-7; no firm D call. Germline CDR1 reads PRHDT; CDR2 reads FYEKMQ (reference sequence). Trimming took 3 bases from V and 6 from J, leaving 9 bases between them. CDR3 length equals 12 residues. The CDR3 nucleotides are TGTGCCAGCAGCTTTTTCACCTGCGAGCAGTACGTC. It encodes CASSFFTCEQYV.

This chain connects TRBV11-2 to TRBJ2-7, with 10 bases matching TRBD2. Germline lookup yields CDR1 SGHAT and CDR2 FQNNGV. With V trimmed by 1 base and J by 3 bases, 9 bases remained unmatched. The CDR3 is 17 amino acids. The DNA for the CDR3 is TGTGCCAGCAGCTTAGCAGCGGGGGGGCCCAGGGACTACGAGCAGTACTTC. It codes for CASSLAAGGPRDYEQYF.

The sample holds a few counts of this clonotype. The chain combines TRBV5-5 with TRBJ2-4; 10 bases map to TRBD1. The CDR3 extends over 14 amino acids. Germline values: CDR1 SGHKS, CDR2 YYEKEE (reference sequence). The V gene end was trimmed by 3 bases and the J gene end by 5 bases; junction bases not matched to a gene: 2. The DNA for the CDR3 is TGTGCCAGCAGCTCTGGACAGGGGGAAAACATTCAGTACTTC. Translation gives CASSSGQGENIQYF.

In its sample, this clonotype was seen a few times. The chain's CDR3 is CASSFGSPLHF. CDR3 in DNA: TGTGCCAGCAGTTTTGGCTCACCCCTCCACTTT. The chain uses TRBV12-3 or TRBV12-4 and TRBJ1-6, with unresolved D. The CDR3 length is 11 residues. V was cut by 3 bases and J by 10 bases, with 4 bases left in between.

The gene calls are TRBV5-1 and TRBJ1-2; 7 bases map to TRBD1. This CDR3 spans 14 amino acids. Germline lookup yields CDR1 SGHRS and CDR2 YFSETQ. V gave up 3 bases and J gave up 8 bases; unmatched junction bases: 10. DNA of the CDR3: TGCGCCAGCAGCTCGAGGGGGCGGCGGGGAGGCTACACCTTC. This translates into CASSSRGRRGGYTF.

This clonotype has a handful of counts. The rearrangement uses TRBV6-6 and TRBJ2-2; 8 nucleotides agree with TRBD1. Germline V lookup: CDR1 MNHNY, CDR2 SVGAGI (reference sequence). V dropped 11 bases and J dropped 3; count of bases not matched to a gene: 5. CDR3 length equals 13 residues. CDR3 amino acids: CAGGTGDTGELFF. The CDR3 nucleotides read TGTGCCGGGGGGACAGGCGACACCGGGGAGCTGTTTTTT.

A few counts support this clonotype. J is TRBJ2-7 and V is TRBV7-6, with D perhaps TRBD2 (6 bases). This CDR3 comprises 15 residues. CDR1 is SGHVS, CDR2 FNYEAQ, per germline. Trimming stripped 5 bases from V and 0 bases from J, with 14 bases between. Here the CDR3 reads CASSPGTGSSYEQYF. The CDR3 DNA reads TGTGCCAGCAGCCCCGGGACCGGGAGCTCCTACGAGCAGTACTTC.

This clonotype was seen at least ten times. This chain links TRBV4-1 with TRBJ2-1; no definite D call. CDR3 length: 14 amino acids. Trimming took off 6 bases at V and 6 bases at J, with 15 bases between the two ends. Germline CDR1 MGHRA, CDR2 YSYEKL. Here the CDR3 DNA reads TGCGCCAGCAGTTCCCCGGGCACGTTCAATGAGCAGTTCTTC. Translation gives CASSSPGTFNEQFF.

This clonotype was counted a few times. The chain joins TRBV3-1 to TRBJ2-2; 7 bases line up with TRBD2. V lost 2 bases, J lost 2 bases, and 5 bases stayed unmatched. Germline V gene sequence: CDR1 LGHDT, CDR2 YNNKEL (reference sequence). The CDR3 loop spans 16 amino acids. The CDR3 sequence is CASSQWGTKNTGELFF. The CDR3 coding sequence is TGTGCCAGCAGCCAATGGGGGACTAAAAACACCGGGGAGCTGTTTTTT.

The chain is built from TRBV4-1 and TRBJ2-7, with a possible D match to TRBD1 (5 bases). With 2 bases removed from V and 4 bases from J, the gap between germline ends came to 15 bases. This CDR3 comprises 15 residues. Germline loops: CDR1 MGHRA, CDR2 YSYEKL. In DNA, the CDR3 is TGCGCCAGCAGCCAAACTCAGGGCCCCGTGTACGAGCAGTACTTC. Translated, it gives CASSQTQGPVYEQYF.

This clonotype has only a few counts. The chain links TRBV20-1 to TRBJ1-5; TRBD1 aligns across 8 bases. With V trimmed by 5 bases and J by 5 bases, 14 bases remained unmatched. Germline V gene lookup returns CDR1 DFQATT and CDR2 SNEGSKA (reference sequence). This CDR3 contains 16 residues. CDR3 protein: CSALDWFGRGHQPQHF. The CDR3 DNA is TGCAGTGCTTTAGACTGGTTCGGCAGGGGGCATCAGCCCCAGCATTTT.

Many counts were recorded for this clonotype. The chain is built from TRBV24-1 and TRBJ2-2, with TRBD1 identical over 7 bases. The CDR3 loop spans 14 amino acids. Germline V gene sequence: CDR1 KGHDR, CDR2 SFDVKD. V lost 7 bases, J lost 6 bases, and 7 bases stayed unmatched. CDR3 region: CATSRDSGAGELFF. The CDR3 DNA reads TGTGCCACCAGCCGGGACAGCGGTGCCGGGGAGCTGTTTTTT.

The chain recombines TRBV4-1 with TRBJ1-1; possible D gene TRBD1, 6 bases. The V and J ends lost 1 base and 1 base respectively, with 10 bases between them. Germline lookup yields CDR1 MGHRA and CDR2 YSYEKL. This CDR3 contains 15 residues. CDR3 nucleotide sequence: TGCGCCAGCAGCCAAGGCCCAGGGGCGAACACTGAAGCTTTCTTT. Protein sequence: CASSQGPGANTEAFF.

V usage is TRBV7-9 and J usage is TRBJ2-1; unclear D gene. The V gene's germline CDR1 is SEHNR and CDR2 FQNEAQ (reference sequence). The CDR3 extends over 14 amino acids. Trimming shortened V by 5 bases and J by 4 bases, and 12 bases separated the two germline ends. The CDR3 DNA follows: TGTGCCAGCAGCCCGACCGGACGGTACAATGAGCAGTTCTTC. It is translated as CASSPTGRYNEQFF.

The chain has TRBV10-2 and TRBJ2-1; 10 bases are a match to TRBD2. CDR3 size: 15 residues. V lost 4 bases and J lost 7; bases outside the gene matches: 7. Germline CDR1 reads WSHSY; CDR2 reads SAAADI. This CDR3 is CASSGSGGLVNEQFF. CDR3 bases: TGCGCCAGCAGTGGTAGCGGGGGGTTAGTGAATGAGCAGTTCTTC.